The subject of this entry is one T cell receptor beta chain. Its target is not known. The data were obtained in a study of cytomegalovirus exposure and HLA in healthy donors. The overall study: Earlier, 95 million to 140 million unique TCR beta sequences were recovered from approximately 200 million T cells by an analysis. Study observations and caveats: Presence/absence comparisons presumed near-even sequencing depth among donors. Clonal expansion was found to be greater in HLA-associated TCR beta chains than in equally common others in a later analysis. Rarity characterized most TCR sequences, yet some public TCRs appeared in many donors.

Primers included in the PCR were 60 Vbeta and 13 Jbeta primers. Using immunoSEQ multiplex PCR, the repertoire was profiled, and TCRdb retains in-frame clones only, with some absent. The sample shows tens of thousands of clones, roughly 80% of them seen only once. The sequence was obtained from a woman between 25 and 40 years old in good health and CMV-seronegative. The sample was PBMCs.

The CDR3 here is CATSRDRYEQYF. CDR3 nucleotides: TGTGCCACCAGCAGAGATCGCTACGAGCAGTACTTC. The chain recombines TRBV15 with TRBJ2-7; no clear D gene. Deletions cut 0 bases from V and 3 bases from J, with 3 bases between. This CDR3 is built from 12 residues. Germline V gene data show CDR1 as LNHNV and CDR2 as YYDKDF (reference sequence).